Listed below are T cell receptor beta chains from one sample, sequenced in a study of blood T cell repertoires in COVID-19. TCRdb keeps only in-frame clones here, not all; method: immunoSEQ multiplex PCR. This repertoire shows some 260,000 clones, roughly 87% found once; its top ten account for approximately 0.7%. The sequenced sample was peripheral blood. The receptors originated from a human donor in a cohort sampled during active COVID-19. Each CDR3 is given with its conserved first and last residue. The order of the fields is CDR3 protein, CDR3 DNA, J gene, CDR3 length, clone size, D gene, V gene. D genes are given only for firm matches. Clone sizes are given selectively: once, few, many, or a class where the clone is expanded.

CDR3aa: CASSLTGGATTEAFF; CDR3nt: TGTGCCAGCAGCTTGACAGGGGGCGCGACCACTGAAGCTTTCTTT; j_gene: TRBJ1-1; len: 15; abundance: -; d_gene: TRBD1; v_gene: TRBV5-6
CDR3aa: CAWTSGSSGNTIYF; CDR3nt: TGTGCCTGGACCTCAGGGTCCTCTGGAAACACCATATATTTT; j_gene: TRBJ1-3; len: 14; abundance: -; d_gene: -; v_gene: TRBV30
CDR3aa: CASSLRSPPEAFF; CDR3nt: TGTGCCAGCTCACTACGGTCCCCGCCTGAAGCTTTCTTT; j_gene: TRBJ1-1; len: 13; abundance: -; d_gene: -; v_gene: TRBV18
CDR3aa: CARSPSSRSAREESYGYTF; CDR3nt: TGTGCCAGAAGTCCCTCGTCCCGATCAGCTAGAGAAGAATCCTATGGCTACACCTTC; j_gene: TRBJ1-2; len: 19; abundance: once; d_gene: -; v_gene: TRBV3-1/TRBV3-2
CDR3aa: CAWNQRRAEAFF; CDR3nt: TGTGCCTGGAACCAGCGGCGGGCTGAAGCTTTCTTT; j_gene: TRBJ1-1; len: 12; abundance: -; d_gene: -; v_gene: TRBV30
CDR3aa: CSVGTSGLVYNEQFF; CDR3nt: TGCAGCGTCGGGACTAGCGGGTTGGTATACAATGAGCAGTTCTTC; j_gene: TRBJ2-1; len: 15; abundance: -; d_gene: TRBD2; v_gene: TRBV29-1
CDR3aa: CASSFPDTTNYGYTF; CDR3nt: TGTGCCAGTAGTTTTCCGGACACGACTAACTATGGCTACACCTTC; j_gene: TRBJ1-2; len: 15; abundance: -; d_gene: -; v_gene: TRBV19
CDR3aa: CASSPRGYSGQYEQYF; CDR3nt: TGTGCCAGCAGCCCTCGTGGGTATAGCGGACAATACGAGCAGTACTTC; j_gene: TRBJ2-7; len: 16; abundance: -; d_gene: -; v_gene: TRBV7-2
CDR3aa: CASSIRQFPYEQYF; CDR3nt: TGTGCCAGCAGTATTCGACAGTTTCCCTACGAGCAGTACTTC; j_gene: TRBJ2-7; len: 14; abundance: few; d_gene: -; v_gene: TRBV28
CDR3aa: CAWSVLAHSEAFF; CDR3nt: TGTGCCTGGAGTGTACTAGCGCACAGTGAAGCTTTCTTT; j_gene: TRBJ1-1; len: 13; abundance: -; d_gene: -; v_gene: TRBV30
CDR3aa: CASSALGTGELFF; CDR3nt: TGTGCCAGCAGCGCGCTCGGTACCGGGGAGCTGTTTTTT; j_gene: TRBJ2-2; len: 13; abundance: -; d_gene: -; v_gene: TRBV7-2
CDR3aa: CASSLASGQPQHF; CDR3nt: TGTGCCAGCAGCTTGGCCTCAGGTCAGCCCCAGCATTTT; j_gene: TRBJ1-5; len: 13; abundance: few; d_gene: -; v_gene: TRBV5-6
CDR3aa: CASSPQGSYNEQFF; CDR3nt: TGTGCCAGCTCACCCCAGGGGTCCTACAATGAGCAGTTCTTC; j_gene: TRBJ2-1; len: 14; abundance: -; d_gene: -; v_gene: TRBV18
CDR3aa: CASSPPGQGYGYTF; CDR3nt: TGTGCCAGCTCACCCCCGGGACAGGGCTATGGCTACACCTTC; j_gene: TRBJ1-2; len: 14; abundance: -; d_gene: TRBD1; v_gene: TRBV18
CDR3aa: CASSRRQGAETEAFF; CDR3nt: TGCGCCAGCAGCCGCCGCCAGGGGGCTGAGACTGAAGCTTTCTTT; j_gene: TRBJ1-1; len: 15; abundance: -; d_gene: TRBD1; v_gene: TRBV5-1
CDR3aa: CASSFDRAVYSNQPQHF; CDR3nt: TGTGCCAGCAGTTTCGACAGGGCAGTATATAGCAATCAGCCCCAGCATTTT; j_gene: TRBJ1-5; len: 17; abundance: -; d_gene: TRBD1; v_gene: TRBV28
CDR3aa: CAAEGGGNQPQHF; CDR3nt: TGTGCCGCCGAAGGGGGGGGCAATCAGCCCCAGCATTTT; j_gene: TRBJ1-5; len: 13; abundance: -; d_gene: -; v_gene: TRBV28
CDR3aa: CASSEWGQRSGANVLTF; CDR3nt: TGTGCCAGCAGTGAATGGGGGCAAAGATCTGGGGCCAACGTCCTGACTTTC; j_gene: TRBJ2-6; len: 17; abundance: -; d_gene: -; v_gene: TRBV6-1
CDR3aa: CASSLGQGQGGYTF; CDR3nt: TGTGCCAGCAGTTTAGGACAGGGGCAGGGTGGCTACACCTTC; j_gene: TRBJ1-2; len: 14; abundance: once; d_gene: TRBD1; v_gene: TRBV28
CDR3aa: CASSVSGTNEQFF; CDR3nt: TGTGCCAGCAGCGTCAGCGGGACCAATGAGCAGTTCTTC; j_gene: TRBJ2-1; len: 13; abundance: few; d_gene: TRBD2; v_gene: TRBV9
CDR3aa: CSASGVVVGSSYEQYF; CDR3nt: TGCAGTGCTAGTGGAGTGGTCGTGGGCAGCTCCTACGAGCAGTACTTC; j_gene: TRBJ2-7; len: 16; abundance: -; d_gene: -; v_gene: TRBV20-1
CDR3aa: CASSPTGYTGELFF; CDR3nt: TGCGCCAGCAGTCCTACAGGGTACACCGGGGAGCTGTTTTTT; j_gene: TRBJ2-2; len: 14; abundance: -; d_gene: -; v_gene: TRBV5-1
CDR3aa: CASSSKLLSDEQFF; CDR3nt: TGTGCCAGCAGTTCGAAGCTACTCTCGGATGAGCAGTTCTTC; j_gene: TRBJ2-1; len: 14; abundance: -; d_gene: -; v_gene: TRBV28
CDR3aa: CASSQGAEGYEQYF; CDR3nt: TGTGCCAGCAGTCAGGGAGCGGAGGGGTACGAGCAGTACTTC; j_gene: TRBJ2-7; len: 14; abundance: -; d_gene: -; v_gene: TRBV28
CDR3aa: CASSQDGHRSGNTIYF; CDR3nt: TGTGCCAGCAGCCAAGATGGACACCGCTCTGGAAACACCATATATTTT; j_gene: TRBJ1-3; len: 16; abundance: -; d_gene: -; v_gene: TRBV4-2
CDR3aa: CASSQKRTGGPEAFF; CDR3nt: TGCGCCAGCAGCCAAAAACGGACAGGGGGCCCTGAAGCTTTCTTT; j_gene: TRBJ1-1; len: 15; abundance: once; d_gene: TRBD1; v_gene: TRBV4-1
CDR3aa: CASRGHYNSPLHF; CDR3nt: TGTGCCAGCAGAGGACATTATAATTCACCCCTCCACTTT; j_gene: TRBJ1-6; len: 13; abundance: -; d_gene: -; v_gene: TRBV6-4